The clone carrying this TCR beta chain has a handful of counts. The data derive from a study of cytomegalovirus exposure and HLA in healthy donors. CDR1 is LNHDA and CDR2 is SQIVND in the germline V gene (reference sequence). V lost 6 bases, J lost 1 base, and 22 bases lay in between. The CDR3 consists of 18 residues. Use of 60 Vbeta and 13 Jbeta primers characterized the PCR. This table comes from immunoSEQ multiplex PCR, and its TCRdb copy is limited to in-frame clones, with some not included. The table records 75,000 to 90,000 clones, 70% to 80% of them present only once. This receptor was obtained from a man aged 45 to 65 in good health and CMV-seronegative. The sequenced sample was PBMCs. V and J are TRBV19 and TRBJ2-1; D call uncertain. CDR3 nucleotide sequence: TGTGCCAGTAGCGAAATCCGGAGCAGTCAAATATCCTACAATGAGCAGTTCTTC. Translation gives CASSEIRSSQISYNEQFF.